The 25 T cell receptor beta chains presented below share a single source sample, sequenced in a study of T cells expressing NK-cell markers. From the 5' RACE reads, TCRdb lists one entry per CDR3 protein and no DNA. The listing records a few hundred thousand distinct CDR3 sequences. The specimen sequenced was blood T cells: a sorted CD56 or NKG2C T cell subset, CD4+ or CD8+ T cells, or bulk PBMC T cells (not recorded which). Receptor source: a man younger than 30 in good health.

The chain is built from TRBV12-3 or TRBV12-4 and TRBJ1-1. CDR3 length equals 15 residues. CDR3 in amino acids: CASSSRVYPNTEAFF.

The chain recombines TRBV12-3 or TRBV12-4 with TRBJ2-1; as DNA is missing, the TRBD2 call by TCRdb cannot be tested. The CDR3 has 15 residues. CDR3 protein: CASSGLAGAMNEQFF.

This chain links TRBV3-1 with TRBJ2-2. This CDR3 has 16 residues. Germline V gene data show CDR1 as LGHDT and CDR2 as YNNKEL (reference sequence). CDR3 sequence: CASSQVRTLLAGELFF. The variable domain in full, with the rest retrieved from reference TRBV3-1 and TRBJ2-2, is DTAVSQTPKYLVTQMGNDKSIKCEQNLGHDTMYWYKQDSKKFLKIMFSYNNKELIINETVPNRFSPKSPDKAHLNLHINSLELGDSAVYFCASSQVRTLLAGELFFGEGSRLTVL.

The rearrangement links TRBV10-3 to TRBJ2-2; the TRBD1 assignment by TCRdb is unverifiable without DNA. The CDR3 consists of 18 residues. CDR1 and CDR2 from the germline V gene are ENHRY and SYGVKD. The CDR3 loop is CAISQPGQGSGGTGELFF.

The CDR3 loop reads CASSLWGTLETEAFF. The chain recombines TRBV5-5 with TRBJ1-1. The length of the CDR3 is 15 residues. Per germline, CDR1 SGHKS and CDR2 YYEKEE (reference sequence).

CDR3 loop: CASRRTHRGNQPQHF. This chain connects TRBV6-1 to TRBJ1-5; as DNA is missing, the TRBD1 call by TCRdb cannot be tested. Germline V gene data show CDR1 as MNHNS and CDR2 as SASEGT. The CDR3 is 15 amino acids.

The chain carries TRBV12-3 or TRBV12-4 and TRBJ2-1; TCRdb picks TRBD2, but there is no DNA to check that call. The CDR3 runs 16 residues. The CDR3 is CASSQGTTRGYNEQFF.

The rearrangement uses TRBV28 and TRBJ2-1. The CDR3 extends over 11 amino acids. Germline assignment: CDR1 MDHEN and CDR2 SYDVKM. The chain's CDR3 is CASSFKGQQFF.

The gene calls are TRBV6-5 and TRBJ2-3; the TCRdb call, TRBD1, lacks DNA for checking. The CDR3 is 15 amino acids. CDR1 and CDR2 (germline): MNHEY, SVGAGI. This chain's CDR3 is CASRGNDRVWDTQYF.

The V and J genes are TRBV20-1 and TRBJ2-1; TCRdb designates TRBD1, a call that cannot be tested without DNA. The CDR3 extends over 12 amino acids. Germline lookup yields CDR1 DFQATT and CDR2 SNEGSKA (reference sequence). The chain's CDR3 is CSAEDRAGPQFF.

This rearrangement joins TRBV5-5 to TRBJ1-5; TCRdb's D call, TRBD1, is unchecked because there is no DNA. Germline V gives CDR1 SGHKS, CDR2 YYEKEE (reference sequence). The length of the CDR3 is 16 residues. CDR3 protein: CASSAEVRDVNQPQHF.

This chain links TRBV9 with TRBJ2-3; without DNA, the TCRdb call of TRBD1 cannot be checked. The CDR3 loop spans 14 amino acids. Germline V gene sequence: CDR1 SGDLS, CDR2 YYNGEE. The CDR3 here is CASSPGESTDTQYF. Full variable domain (missing parts from reference TRBV9 and TRBJ2-3): DSGVTQTPKHLITATGQRVTLRCSPRSGDLSVYWYQQSLDQGLQFLIQYYNGEERAKGNILERFSAQQFPDLHSELNLSSLELGDSALYFCASSPGESTDTQYFGPGTRLTVL.

The rearrangement uses TRBV11-2 and TRBJ2-5. Germline loops: CDR1 SGHAT, CDR2 FQNNGV. The CDR3 covers 16 residues. CDR3 in amino acids: CASSLVPGMAQETQYF. The full variable domain, in which reference TRBV11-2 and TRBJ2-5 provide the parts outside the CDR3, is EAGVAQSPRYKIIEKRQSVAFWCNPISGHATLYWYQQILGQGPKLLIQFQNNGVVDDSQLPKDRFSAERLKGVDSTLKIQPAKLEDSAVYLCASSLVPGMAQETQYFGPGTRLLVL.

The chain uses TRBV7-8 and TRBJ2-7; the D call from TCRdb, TRBD2, cannot be confirmed without DNA. Germline V gene data show CDR1 as SGHVS and CDR2 as FQNEAQ. The CDR3 loop spans 16 amino acids. The chain's CDR3 is CASSRGRASEFYEQYF.

The chain combines TRBV12-3 or TRBV12-4 with TRBJ1-2; TCRdb names TRBD1, which stays unverified in the absence of DNA. The CDR3 sequence is 14 residues long. CDR3 loop: CASSRDRGFYGYTF.

This rearrangement joins TRBV11-3 to TRBJ2-1. Germline V gives CDR1 SGHNT, CDR2 YENEEA. The CDR3 consists of 14 residues. CDR3: CASSLEIGDNEQFF.

The J gene is TRBJ1-3, the V gene TRBV5-1. CDR3 size: 15 residues. Germline loops: CDR1 SGHRS, CDR2 YFSETQ. CDR3 in amino acids: CASWSGRNSGNTIYF. The whole variable domain, remainder taken from reference TRBV5-1 and TRBJ1-3, is KAGVTQTPRYLIKTRGQQVTLSCSPISGHRSVSWYQQTPGQGLQFLFEYFSETQRNKGNFPGRFSGRQFSNSRSEMNVSTLELGDSALYLCASWSGRNSGNTIYFGEGSWLTVV.

The V and J genes are TRBV20-1 and TRBJ2-5; the TCRdb D gene call, TRBD1, has no DNA to confirm it. The CDR3 runs to 13 residues. Germline loops: CDR1 DFQATT, CDR2 SNEGSKA (reference sequence). CDR3 region: CSARSGQLETQYF.

The chain is built from TRBV5-5 and TRBJ2-3. Germline CDR1 SGHKS, CDR2 YYEKEE (reference sequence). The CDR3 is 12 amino acids. CDR3 sequence: CASSGPGDTQYF.

The chain employs TRBV29-1 and TRBJ2-7; absent DNA, TCRdb's TRBD2 call cannot be checked. CDR1 is SQVTM and CDR2 is ANQGSEA in the germline V gene. This CDR3 spans 11 amino acids. The CDR3 sequence: CSGGHSGEQYF.

The genes are TRBV5-1 and TRBJ2-2; TCRdb's D gene call, TRBD2, goes unchecked for lack of DNA. The CDR3 has 18 amino acids. CDR1 is SGHRS and CDR2 is YFSETQ in the germline V gene. Here the CDR3 reads CASSLTAGGPGNTGELFF.

The chain combines TRBV7-2 with TRBJ1-1. CDR1 SGHTA and CDR2 FQGNSA come from the germline V gene. The CDR3 has 15 residues. The CDR3 reads CASSLDGQVPTEAFF.

The V and J genes are TRBV6-1 and TRBJ2-5; TCRdb calls TRBD2, which cannot be checked without DNA. The CDR3 has 14 residues. CDR1 and CDR2 (germline): MNHNS, SASEGT. The CDR3 spells CASSPSSGEETQYF.

The rearrangement links TRBV5-4 to TRBJ1-1. CDR1 and CDR2 from the germline V gene are SGHNT and YYREEE (reference sequence). This CDR3 is built from 14 residues. This chain's CDR3 is CASSLAGGSTEAFF.

The gene calls are TRBV4-1 and TRBJ1-4; absent DNA, TCRdb's TRBD1 call cannot be checked. The CDR3 spans 17 residues. CDR1 and CDR2 (germline): MGHRA, YSYEKL. The CDR3 region is CASSQPTRGQGDKKLFF.